This T cell receptor (beta chain) stems from a study of response to subunit inactivated influenza vaccine. General study findings and limits: With each seasonal influenza vaccination, the authors suggested, few new T cells are recruited.

The CDR3 is made up of 13 amino acids. V was clipped by 6 bases and J by 8 bases; unmatched bases: 8. Worth noting for this clonotype: The antigen is unknown.

TCRdb ran MiXCR on the RT-PCR reads and lists one entry per CDR3 protein. The data show approximately 500,000 distinct CDR3 sequences, around 13% seen once. The chain has TRBV12-3 or TRBV12-4 and TRBJ1-1; 8 bases agree with TRBD1. The sequence came from a man aged 45-60 years who received an inactivated influenza vaccine. The sequencing used PBMCs from blood, collected 40 to 50 days after vaccination. The CDR3 protein is CASSNTPGGEAFF. The DNA of the CDR3 is TGTGCCAGCAGCAATACACCAGGGGGCGAAGCTTTCTTT.